The T cell receptor (beta chain) described here comes from a study of blood T cell repertoires in COVID-19. Study-wide context: PBMCs, B-cell-depleted T cells, or T cells provided the cDNA or gDNA that made up the material.

Original methodology: Estimation of nucleated cell counts was performed using reference gene primer amplification. The protocol was immunoSEQ multiplex PCR, while the TCRdb copy is restricted to in-frame clones and leaves out a portion. V and J calls and clone size are those listed in that table; D and trimming were worked out from the DNA. This sample has 200,000 to 250,000 clones, with approximately 81% found just once. The CDR3 length is 18 residues. V was shortened by 0 bases and J by 7 bases, with 21 bases between the two germline ends. The germline CDR1 and CDR2 sequences are MNHEY and SVGEGT. This clone was detected once.

This clonotype was sampled from a woman at least 80 years old with active or convalescent COVID-19. What was sequenced was peripheral blood. The chain recombines TRBV6-2 or TRBV6-3 with TRBJ1-4; possibly TRBD1 for D (6 bases). Written as DNA, the CDR3 is TGTGCCAGCAGTTACTCGAGAGGGCGTTTCGGGACACTTGAAAAACTGTTTTTT. This encodes CASSYSRGRFGTLEKLFF.